Listed here are 7 T cell receptor beta chains from one sample, sequenced in a study of shared clonotypes between healthy human individuals (dated by TCRdb to about 2020). For the CD8 naive samples, CD45RO-negative cells were positively selected for CCR7, yielding a CD45RA+CCR7+ population from which TemRA cells were excluded. Library method: the immunoSEQ multiplex PCR assay. The immuneACCESS repertoire file appears here via TCRdb, limited to in-frame rearrangements. These files lack a portion of the clones; in checked studies, under half of the deficit traces to unresolved V genes, and the cause of the others is not known. The sample table records about 1.9 million clones; 85% to 95% of these occur just once. About 1.7% of the sample belongs to the ten largest clones. The sample comprised naive CD8+ T cells from PBMCs. The sample's cell subset or site, from its label and the paper: CD45RA+CCR7+. Every receptor here comes from a man younger than 30 in good health. Some clones in this sample may be carry-over from other donors' samples.

The chain combines TRBV9 with TRBJ2-5; D tentatively reads TRBD1 or TRBD2 (5 bases each). Germline V gene sequence: CDR1 SGDLS, CDR2 YYNGEE. This CDR3 spans 14 amino acids. V was pared by 4 bases and J by 5 bases, with 15 bases between. The CDR3 DNA is TGTGCCAGCAGCCTCGGGACGGCGGACGAGACCCAGTACTTC. It is translated as CASSLGTADETQYF.

The CDR3 protein is CASNIAEFSYNEQFF. In DNA, the CDR3 is TGTGCCAGCAACATAGCGGAGTTCTCCTACAATGAGCAGTTCTTC. The V gene is TRBV6-1, the J gene TRBJ2-1; D may be TRBD2 (6 bases). This CDR3 spans 15 amino acids. V dropped 7 bases and J dropped 0 bases, with 13 bases sitting between them. Germline V gives CDR1 MNHNS, CDR2 SASEGT.

The genes are TRBV19 and TRBJ1-3; D ambiguous. Deletions cut 7 bases from V and 0 bases from J, with 16 bases between. Germline values: CDR1 LNHDA, CDR2 SQIVND (reference sequence). This CDR3 has 16 residues. Here the CDR3 DNA reads TGTGCCAGTATTGGGGATAGAGGGAGCTCTGGAAACACCATATATTTT. It is translated as CASIGDRGSSGNTIYF.

The chain uses TRBV12-5 and TRBJ1-1, with D unclear. CDR3 length equals 13 residues. V was trimmed by 1 base and J by 8 bases, leaving 11 bases between them. From germline, CDR1 is LGHNT and CDR2 FRNRAP. In nucleotides, the CDR3 is TGTGCTAGTGGTTTGGACTCAACACGAGAAGCTTTCTTT. Translation: CASGLDSTREAFF.

CDR3 sequence reads: CASSLVNRVPAGYTF. DNA for the CDR3: TGTGCCAGCAGCTTGGTGAACAGGGTACCAGCTGGCTACACCTTC. This sequence joins TRBV5-8 and TRBJ1-2; the D gene is possibly TRBD1 (6 bases). The CDR3 has 15 amino acids. The germline V gene has CDR1 SGHTS and CDR2 YDEGEE. Trimming removed 0 bases at V and 7 bases at J, with 16 bases between. The complete variable domain, with remaining parts taken from reference TRBV5-8 and TRBJ1-2, reads EAGVTQSPTHLIKTRGQQATLRCSPISGHTSVYWYQQALGLGLQFLLWYDEGEERNRGNFPPRFSGRQFPNYSSELNVNALELEDSALYLCASSLVNRVPAGYTFGSGTRLTVV.

The chain links TRBV27 to TRBJ2-1, with D perhaps assigned TRBD1 or TRBD2 (5 bases each). Germline CDR1 is MNHEY and CDR2 is SMNVEV (reference sequence). This CDR3 has 13 residues. V was shortened by 3 bases and J by 7 bases, with 10 bases between the two germline ends. The CDR3 region is CASSLGVRNEQFF. Written as DNA, the CDR3 is TGTGCCAGCAGTTTGGGGGTGAGGAATGAGCAGTTCTTC.

This chain connects TRBV9 to TRBJ2-1; D may be TRBD2 (6 bases). Germline V lookup: CDR1 SGDLS, CDR2 YYNGEE. The CDR3 is 15 amino acids. V lost 0 bases, J lost 5 bases, and 12 bases lay in between. CDR3 protein: CASSVGDGSDNEQFF. As DNA, the CDR3 is TGTGCCAGCAGCGTAGGGGACGGGAGCGACAATGAGCAGTTCTTC.